This entry features one T cell receptor (beta chain) sequence. No antigen is known for it. Of the isolated RNA, all was reverse transcribed, and so the sequenced material was expressed TCRB transcripts. Method: immunoSEQ multiplex PCR; TCRdb's copy keeps in-frame clones and lacks some. The sample records about 660,000 clones, roughly 13% being singletons. Cell sorting via CD45RO/CCR7/CD25/CD127/CD95/CD27 was performed to obtain CD4+ naive, central memory, regulatory and stem cell-like memory cells. The data derive from a study of beta chain features in type 1 diabetes. Study conclusions and caveats: There was a moderate but significant shortening of TCRB CDR3s in all four CD4+ subsets of Type 1 diabetes patients. Insertions at VDJ junctions were less frequent in type 1 diabetes patients. These patients also deleted more nucleotides at the same junctions. Whatever favoring of shorter templates PCR might show would apply equally to patients and controls.

V was pared by 5 bases and J by 9 bases, with 11 bases between. Germline CDR1 is SNHLY and CDR2 is FYNNEI. This CDR3 has 12 residues. The V call is TRBV2, the J call TRBJ2-1; D gene unclear. Sequencing was carried out using naive CD4+ T cells from blood. The sequence derives from a man aged 18-30 years with type 1 diabetes. CDR3 coding DNA: TGTGCCAGCAGTTTAATACTGGTTGAGCAGTTCTTC. It encodes CASSLILVEQFF. The full variable domain, rest sourced from reference TRBV2 and TRBJ2-1, is EPEVTQTPSHQVTQMGQEVILRCVPISNHLYFYWYRQILGQKVEFLVSFYNNEISEKSEIFDDQFSVERPDGSNFTLKIRSTKLEDSAMYFCASSLILVEQFFGPGTRLTVL.